This entry lists 17 T cell receptor beta chains sequenced from one sample in a study of blood T cell repertoires in COVID-19. Data came from immunoSEQ multiplex PCR; TCRdb stores just in-frame clones and leaves some out. The sample shows around 98,000 clones, 70% to 85% of them seen only once. Sequencing was carried out using peripheral blood. All receptors come from a man in his 70s with active or convalescent COVID-19.

The chain combines TRBV28 with TRBJ2-4, with 12 bases lining up with TRBD2. The CDR3 loop spans 17 amino acids. Germline values: CDR1 MDHEN, CDR2 SYDVKM. J was trimmed by 0 bases and V by 5 bases; bases with no gene match: 5. The CDR3 here is CASSTPSGGVAKNIQYF. The CDR3 region has the DNA TGTGCCAGCAGTACCCCTAGCGGGGGGGTAGCCAAAAACATTCAGTACTTC.

The chain couples TRBV2 to TRBJ1-1; 7 nucleotides agree with TRBD1. Germline trimming cut 6 bases from V and 1 base from J; bases unmatched to any gene: 5. Looked up from germline, CDR1 is SNHLY and CDR2 is FYNNEI. The CDR3 length is 14 residues. In DNA form, the CDR3 reads TGTGCCAGCAGCCGACAGGGACCGAACACTGAAGCTTTCTTT. Translated, it gives CASSRQGPNTEAFF. Full variable domain (outside the CDR3, taken from reference TRBV2 and TRBJ1-1): EPEVTQTPSHQVTQMGQEVILRCVPISNHLYFYWYRQILGQKVEFLVSFYNNEISEKSEIFDDQFSVERPDGSNFTLKIRSTKLEDSAMYFCASSRQGPNTEAFFGQGTRLTVV.

The chain joins TRBV2 to TRBJ2-4; 8 nucleotides line up with TRBD2. There are 14 residues in the CDR3. Germline lookup yields CDR1 SNHLY and CDR2 FYNNEI. The V segment lost 5 bases and the J segment 6 bases; nucleotides outside the gene matches: 6. The CDR3: CASSPGGAVNIQYF. In DNA, the CDR3 is TGTGCCAGCAGTCCGGGAGGGGCGGTAAACATTCAGTACTTC. Full variable domain (remainder filled in from reference TRBV2 and TRBJ2-4): EPEVTQTPSHQVTQMGQEVILRCVPISNHLYFYWYRQILGQKVEFLVSFYNNEISEKSEIFDDQFSVERPDGSNFTLKIRSTKLEDSAMYFCASSPGGAVNIQYFGAGTRLSVL.

This clone was picked up one time. One end of the junction varies from germline; a read error may be responsible. The V call is TRBV9, the J call TRBJ2-3; 9 bases match TRBD1. Germline CDR1 and CDR2: SGDLS and YYNGEE. The length of the CDR3 is 15 residues. The CDR3 DNA sequence: TGTGCCAGCAGCGACCCGGGACAGGGCACCGATACGCAGTATTTT. It encodes CASSDPGQGTDTQYF.

This rearrangement joins TRBV6-5 to TRBJ1-2, with D perhaps matching TRBD1 (5 bases). From germline, CDR1 is MNHEY and CDR2 SVGAGI. Deletions cut 5 bases from V and 2 bases from J, with 12 bases between. The CDR3 is 14 residues long. The CDR3 sequence: CASSPGTNNYGYTF. For the CDR3, the DNA is TGTGCCAGCAGTCCCGGGACTAACAACTATGGCTACACCTTC.

The J gene is TRBJ1-1, the V gene TRBV5-4, with D possibly TRBD1 on 5 matching bases. V lost 3 bases and J 1 base, leaving 16 bases between the germline ends. CDR3 length equals 16 residues. The V gene's germline CDR1 is SGHNT and CDR2 YYREEE (reference sequence). CDR3 DNA sequence: TGTGCCAGCAGCTCTCCCCGGGACTCCCCGAACACTGAAGCTTTCTTT. Amino acid sequence: CASSSPRDSPNTEAFF.

The chain is built from TRBV5-1 and TRBJ2-7; 9 bases are shared with TRBD1. The germline V gene has CDR1 SGHRS and CDR2 YFSETQ. CDR3 size: 17 residues. V was pared by 4 bases and J by 3 bases, with 14 bases of the junction left unmatched. DNA of the CDR3: TGCGCCAGCAGCCCTAGGGGAGTCACAGGGGGCTTCTACGAGCAGTACTTC. The encoded protein is CASSPRGVTGGFYEQYF.

The rearrangement links TRBV11-2 to TRBJ1-2; D unclear. There are 14 residues in the CDR3. The ends were cut back, 5 bases at V and 4 bases at J, with 14 bases in the middle. Per germline, CDR1 SGHAT and CDR2 FQNNGV. The CDR3 sequence: CASSPNSLGYGYTF. CDR3 nucleotides: TGTGCCAGCAGCCCGAACAGCTTGGGCTATGGCTACACCTTC.

V and J are TRBV7-9 and TRBJ2-2, with D perhaps matching TRBD2 (5 bases). V lost 6 bases to trimming and J lost 1 base, with 12 bases between them. CDR1 is SEHNR, CDR2 FQNEAQ, per germline (reference sequence). The length of the CDR3 is 15 residues. The CDR3 here is CASSTRGLNTGELFF. The CDR3 bases are TGTGCCAGCAGTACTCGAGGACTGAACACCGGGGAGCTGTTTTTT.

This clone was detected only a few times. V gene TRBV4-2 combines with J gene TRBJ1-2; D is perhaps TRBD1 (5 bases). The CDR3 totals 13 residues. Trimming shortened V by 0 bases and J by 8 bases, and 10 bases separated the two germline ends. CDR1 is LGHNA, CDR2 YNFKEQ, per germline. This chain's CDR3 is CASSQDRGEGYTF. The CDR3 DNA reads TGTGCCAGCAGCCAAGATAGGGGTGAAGGCTACACCTTC.

The gene calls are TRBV5-1 and TRBJ1-2; TRBD1 might be the D (5 bases). CDR1 is SGHRS and CDR2 is YFSETQ in the germline V gene. The CDR3 runs to 16 residues. V lost 0 bases and J lost 6, with 18 bases in between. The CDR3 DNA sequence: TGCGCCAGCAGCTTGGAGTCAGGGATGGAGAAGGATGGCTACACCTTC. It specifies CASSLESGMEKDGYTF.

V gene TRBV24-1 combines with J gene TRBJ2-3, with D perhaps matching TRBD1 (6 bases). The CDR3 has 13 residues. The V gene's germline CDR1 is KGHDR and CDR2 SFDVKD. V was trimmed by 4 bases and J by 5 bases, leaving 9 bases between them. In DNA, the CDR3 is TGTGCCACCAGTGAGCCAGGGGTAGATACGCAGTATTTT. Amino acids: CATSEPGVDTQYF.

The CDR3 coding sequence is TGTGCCAGCAGTCTCTACAGGGGAGAGACCCAGTACTTC. Translated, it gives CASSLYRGETQYF. The chain employs TRBV27 and TRBJ2-5; 7 bases match TRBD1. Trimming cost V 5 bases and J 4 bases; bases outside gene matches: 4. This CDR3 comprises 13 residues. Germline-derived CDR1 and CDR2 are MNHEY and SMNVEV (reference sequence).

In its sample, this clone was seen once. The genes are TRBV6-1 and TRBJ1-5; TRBD1 might be the D (6 bases). V lost 2 bases and J 6 bases, leaving 11 bases between the germline ends. Germline CDR1 MNHNS, CDR2 SASEGT. The CDR3 is 14 amino acids. The CDR3 DNA is TGTGCCAGCAGTGAATTCGACAGGCGTCAGCCCCAGCATTTT. Its protein is CASSEFDRRQPQHF.

This chain joins TRBV9 and TRBJ2-1, with TRBD2 identical over 7 bases. The CDR3 totals 14 residues. Germline V gives CDR1 SGDLS, CDR2 YYNGEE. V trimming: 3 bases; J trimming: 3 bases; junction bases outside the gene matches: 3. This CDR3 reads CASSAGTNYNEQFF. For the CDR3, the DNA is TGTGCCAGCAGCGCCGGGACTAACTACAATGAGCAGTTCTTC.

The genes are TRBV5-1 and TRBJ2-7; the D is unclear. The CDR3 totals 13 residues. Trimming cost V 0 bases and J 4 bases, with 8 bases left between them. Germline V CDR1 and CDR2: SGHRS, YFSETQ. In DNA form, the CDR3 reads TGCGCCAGCAGCTTGGCCGCGGAATACGAGCAGTACTTC. It specifies CASSLAAEYEQYF. The full variable domain, rest sourced from reference TRBV5-1 and TRBJ2-7, is KAGVTQTPRYLIKTRGQQVTLSCSPISGHRSVSWYQQTPGQGLQFLFEYFSETQRNKGNFPGRFSGRQFSNSRSEMNVSTLELGDSALYLCASSLAAEYEQYFGPGTRLTVT.

V gene TRBV7-9 combines with J gene TRBJ1-6; D is undetermined. Trimming removed 4 bases from V and 7 bases from J, with 5 bases in between. CDR1 and CDR2 (germline): SEHNR, FQNEAQ (reference sequence). The CDR3 contains 12 residues. In nucleotides, the CDR3 is TGTGCCAGCAGCTCGGGGAATTCACCCCTCCACTTT. Its protein product is CASSSGNSPLHF.